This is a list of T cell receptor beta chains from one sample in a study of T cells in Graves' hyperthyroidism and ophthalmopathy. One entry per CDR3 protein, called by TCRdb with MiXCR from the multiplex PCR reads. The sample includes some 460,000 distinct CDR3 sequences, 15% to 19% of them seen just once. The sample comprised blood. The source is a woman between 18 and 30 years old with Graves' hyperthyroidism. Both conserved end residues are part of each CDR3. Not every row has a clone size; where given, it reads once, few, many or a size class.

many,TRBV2,CASSGTGGRNTQYF
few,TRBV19,CASRSGLGRGTDTQYF
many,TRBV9,CASSPSSGTSKGQYF
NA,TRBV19,CASRTVIYGYTF
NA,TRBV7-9,CASSSNRGLANYGYTF
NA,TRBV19,CASSNSGGYEQYF
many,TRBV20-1,CSARSGQGGQPQHF
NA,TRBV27,CASGPMGTSAVGEQYF
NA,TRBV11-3,CASSYTGSTDTQYF
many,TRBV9,CASSVVQGNTEAFF
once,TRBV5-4,CASSLQGSSGNTIYF
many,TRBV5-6,CASSLIEGAPNEQYF
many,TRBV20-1,CSAGFSNEQFF
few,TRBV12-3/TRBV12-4,CASREGQGAYEQYF
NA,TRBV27,CASSPTHYNEQFF
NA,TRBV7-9,CASSLFAYSPLHF
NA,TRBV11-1,CASRVGDSSTGELFF
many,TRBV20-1,CSAEAPGALAQYF
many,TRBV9,CASTQEGGADTQYF